This record looks at one TCR beta chain sequence and its context. Its antigen is still unknown. No quality values exist for individual bases; no much larger clone is one base distant. TCRbeta CDR3 regions were amplified from genomic DNA by means of the immunoSEQ Assay, a bias-controlled multiplex PCR. The original methods were these. Within the assay, amplification of reference gene primers was used to estimate how many nucleated cells each sample contained. To quantify the absolute abundance of each unique TCRbeta CDR3 rearrangement, sequence reads were collapsed and filtered. For each sample, productive Simpson clonality was calculated as the square root of Simpson's diversity index across productive rearrangements. In its TCRdb copy, this immuneACCESS table keeps in-frame sequences only and misses some clones. Where compared with another copy, unresolved V genes explain less than half of these, and the others have no known cause. D and trimming come from the DNA, and the V and J calls and clone size come from that table. The sample contains around 330,000 clones, about 91% of them found a single time. The ten largest clones represent 1.5% to 2% of the sample.

The data derive from a study of blood T cell repertoires in COVID-19 (TCRdb year 2020). With regard to the full study: Samples covering the acute and convalescent phases of COVID-19 were provided by collaborators in the United States, Italy and Spain. A freely available public database, intended as a resource for researchers studying the immune response to SARS-CoV-2, is where the repertoires were released. Deeply sampled blood TCRbeta repertoires from subjects exposed to, actively infected with, or recovered from COVID-19 were included in the dataset. HLA class I and class II types, where available, came from metadata supplied by the sample provider rather than from assay-based typing. The sample metadata nearly always contained a de-identified subject ID, COVID-19 status, age in years and sex. The prospective study material was composed of cDNA or gDNA derived from T cells, B-cell-depleted T cells, or PBMCs. The samples were drawn from two sources: the first 160 participants of the ongoing ImmuneRACE study, and some 1,300 subjects contributed by 6 global collaborators.

Trimmed from V: 2 bases; trimmed from J: 8 bases; junction bases lacking a gene match: 9. Via the germline V gene, CDR1 is MDHEN and CDR2 SYDVKM. There are 17 amino acids in the CDR3, from cysteine to phenylalanine inclusive. The kept DNA is CDR3 alone, 51 bases in frame from the first base. In Seattle, one collaborating source enrolled patients while the infection was active and tracked those patients longitudinally over the course of disease. Each collaborating institution followed its own protocols to collect whole blood in K2EDTA tubes. Collaborator samples were shipped for TCRbeta analysis as frozen whole blood, isolated PBMCs, or DNA extracted from either sample type. The research as a whole found: The quantity of clinical and demographic metadata differed by source and by participant and was supplied without curation.

This TCR was recovered from a woman aged 30 to 39 with COVID-19, enrolled during active disease. The chain is made from TRBV28 and TRBJ1-4; TRBD1 agrees with 12 junctional bases. The material sequenced was peripheral blood. In nucleotides, the sequence is TGTGCCAGCAGTTTACTAGGGACAGGGGGCCTGGAAGAAAAACTGTTTTTT. This translates into CASSLLGTGGLEEKLFF.